Presented here are 26 T cell receptor beta chains from one specimen sequenced in a study of T cells in Graves' hyperthyroidism and ophthalmopathy. RNA transcripts served as the template for amplifying TCR beta CDR3 regions. HTBI primers drove first-round RT-PCR of the TCR CDR3. MiXCR was run by TCRdb on the multiplex PCR reads, yielding one entry per CDR3 protein. The sample lists more than 500,000 distinct CDR3 sequences, 15% to 20% occurring once. Sequenced material: blood. The receptors originated from a woman aged 25 to 39 with Graves' ophthalmopathy.

This clonotype was recorded a few times. The V gene is TRBV15, the J gene TRBJ1-4, with D possibly being TRBD1 (5 bases). The V gene lost 8 bases and the J gene lost 13 bases, with 17 bases spanning the gap. CDR3 length equals 12 residues. The germline CDR1 and CDR2 sequences are LNHNV and YYDKDF (reference sequence). CDR3 region: CATGFGTGLLFF. The DNA of the CDR3 is TGTGCCACCGGGTTTGGGACGGGTTTACTGTTTTTT.

This clonotype was counted only a few times. This chain connects TRBV10-2 to TRBJ2-7; D possibly matches TRBD1 or TRBD2 (5 bases each). The CDR3 runs to 14 residues. CDR1 WSHSY and CDR2 SAAADI come from the germline V gene. Trimming stripped 1 base from V and 5 bases from J, with 12 bases between. The CDR3 sequence: CASSEFAGRHEQYF. As DNA, the CDR3 is TGCGCCAGCAGTGAGTTTGCAGGGAGACACGAGCAGTACTTC.

In its sample, this clonotype was seen many times. V usage is TRBV2 and J usage is TRBJ2-1; 7 nucleotides agree with TRBD2. The CDR3 runs 16 residues. Unmatched junction bases numbered 7, after V lost 0 bases and J lost 5 bases. In germline, CDR1 is SNHLY, CDR2 FYNNEI. CDR3 nucleotide sequence: TGTGCCAGCAGTGAAGCAAGATACGGGAGGAACAATGAGCAGTTCTTC. Its protein product is CASSEARYGRNNEQFF.

This clonotype was detected only a few times. The chain recombines TRBV6-5 with TRBJ2-1; 7 bases fit TRBD2. The CDR3 length is 13 residues. Germline V gene lookup returns CDR1 MNHEY and CDR2 SVGAGI. J lost 9 bases, V lost 4 bases, and 6 bases had no gene match. CDR3 sequence reads: CASSLGGPGEQFF. The CDR3 nucleotides are TGTGCCAGCAGTTTGGGAGGGCCGGGTGAGCAGTTCTTC.

V gene TRBV20-1 combines with J gene TRBJ2-7, with 10 bases that match TRBD2. The ends lost 1 base at V and 6 bases at J; junction bases unmatched: 15. Germline V gene sequence: CDR1 DFQATT, CDR2 SNEGSKA (reference sequence). The CDR3 sequence is 17 residues long. The CDR3 DNA reads as TGCAGTGCTAGAGTTGGCCCTAGCGGGAGTTTTGGGTCCGAGCAGTACTTC. This translates into CSARVGPSGSFGSEQYF.

The rearrangement links TRBV24-1 to TRBJ2-2; D is uncertain. This CDR3 is built from 14 residues. Trimming took off 1 base at V and 4 bases at J, with 6 bases between the two ends. In germline, CDR1 is KGHDR, CDR2 SFDVKD. As DNA, the CDR3 is TGTGCCACCAGTGATTTCCAAGGCACCGGGGAGCTGTTTTTT. It yields the protein CATSDFQGTGELFF.

This clonotype was found a few times. CDR3 sequence (DNA): TGTGCCAGCAGCTTAGTGGGACAGGGTAACGAGCAGTACTTC. Protein: CASSLVGQGNEQYF. The chain couples TRBV7-2 to TRBJ2-7; 9 bases fit TRBD1. This CDR3 spans 14 amino acids. The junction had 3 bases not matched to a gene; V was cut back by 1 base and J by 5 bases. The germline CDR1 and CDR2 sequences are SGHTA and FQGNSA. The complete variable domain, with remaining parts taken from reference TRBV7-2 and TRBJ2-7, reads GAGVSQSPSNKVTEKGKDVELRCDPISGHTALYWYRQSLGQGLEFLIYFQGNSAPDKSGLPSDRFSAERTGGSVSTLTIQRTQQEDSAVYLCASSLVGQGNEQYFGPGTRLTVT.

This clonotype was recorded a few times. The chain links TRBV6-1 to TRBJ2-2; 7 nucleotides match TRBD2. This CDR3 is built from 14 residues. Germline CDR1 and CDR2: MNHNS and SASEGT. V dropped 11 bases and J dropped 0; count of bases not matched to a gene: 6. The chain's CDR3 is CAGIGTTNTGELFF. CDR3 nucleotides: TGTGCCGGCATCGGGACTACGAACACCGGGGAGCTGTTTTTT.

A few counts support this clonotype. The chain employs TRBV6-1 and TRBJ2-5, with TRBD2 identical over 7 bases. The CDR3 runs 13 residues. Per germline, CDR1 MNHNS and CDR2 SASEGT. V lost 7 bases, J lost 2 bases, and 4 bases stayed unmatched. CDR3 DNA: TGTGCCAGCAAAAAGCGGGGACAAGAGACCCAGTACTTC. Protein sequence: CASKKRGQETQYF.

This clonotype was counted many times. The chain joins TRBV5-4 to TRBJ2-7, with 8 bases matching TRBD1. The CDR3 has 15 residues. Germline CDR1 reads SGHNT; CDR2 reads YYREEE (reference sequence). The J segment lost 0 bases and the V segment lost 4 bases, leaving 6 bases of the junction unmatched. As DNA, the CDR3 is TGTGCCAGCAGCCCGCGGACAGGGAGCTCCTACGAGCAGTACTTC. Protein product: CASSPRTGSSYEQYF.

Ten or more counts support this clonotype. The chain couples TRBV28 to TRBJ1-5; D call uncertain. This CDR3 spans 14 amino acids. V was pared by 6 bases and J by 4 bases, with 13 bases between. CDR1 and CDR2 from the germline V gene are MDHEN and SYDVKM. CDR3 amino acids: CASRPGRPNQPQHF. In DNA, the CDR3 is TGTGCCAGCAGACCCGGGAGGCCGAATCAGCCCCAGCATTTT.

The chain is built from TRBV20-1 and TRBJ2-3, with D tentatively TRBD1 (6 bases). The CDR3 contains 15 residues. Per the germline V gene, CDR1 is DFQATT and CDR2 is SNEGSKA (reference sequence). Trimming left V 5 bases short and J 6 bases short, with 21 bases between. The CDR3 DNA reads as TGCAGTGCTGAGTCAGGGGAGCAGGAATGGGATACGCAGTATTTT. It encodes CSAESGEQEWDTQYF.

The chain recombines TRBV30 with TRBJ2-1; perhaps TRBD2 as D (6 bases). Per germline, CDR1 GTSNPN and CDR2 SVGIG (reference sequence). The CDR3 covers 13 residues. V dropped 8 bases and J dropped 7 bases, with 18 bases sitting between them. The CDR3 DNA follows: TGTGCCAGCAGCCGGGGGTTCCAAAATGAGCAGTTCTTC. It encodes CASSRGFQNEQFF.

This chain connects TRBV2 to TRBJ2-1; 8 bases line up with TRBD2. The CDR3 covers 17 residues. J was trimmed by 2 bases and V by 6 bases; bases with no gene match: 12. Germline V gene data show CDR1 as SNHLY and CDR2 as FYNNEI. The CDR3 sequence is CASSEPLTGGPYNEQFF. CDR3 in DNA: TGTGCCAGCAGCGAGCCCCTCACGGGAGGGCCCTACAATGAGCAGTTCTTC.

This clonotype was seen ten or more times. V and J are TRBV2 and TRBJ2-3, with 10 positions matching TRBD2. V shed 5 bases and J 4 bases; nucleotides not matched to a gene: 3. Germline CDR1 and CDR2: SNHLY and FYNNEI. The CDR3 runs 14 residues. The CDR3 loop is CASSLGLAPDTQYF. Written as DNA, the CDR3 is TGTGCCAGCAGTCTGGGACTAGCGCCAGATACGCAGTATTTT.

This clonotype was counted at least ten times. The J gene is TRBJ2-5, the V gene TRBV12-3 or TRBV12-4; the match to TRBD1 covers 7 bases. The CDR3 contains 15 residues. The V gene end was trimmed by 1 base and the J gene end by 1 base; junction bases not matched to a gene: 3. The DNA for the CDR3 is TGTGCCAGCAGTTTAGAGGGACAGCTCCAAGAGACCCAGTACTTC. Protein product: CASSLEGQLQETQYF.

This clonotype was observed at least ten times. This CDR3 is CASSPNGDTQYF. CDR3 in DNA: TGTGCCAGCAGTCCGAATGGAGATACGCAGTATTTT. This rearrangement joins TRBV7-9 to TRBJ2-3; no definite D call. Looked up from germline, CDR1 is SEHNR and CDR2 is FQNEAQ (reference sequence). The V gene lost 6 bases and the J gene lost 5 bases, with 9 bases spanning the gap. The length of the CDR3 is 12 residues.

This clonotype has at least ten counts. The chain is built from TRBV11-2 and TRBJ2-7; either TRBD1 or TRBD2 may supply D (5 bases each). The V gene lost 4 bases and the J gene lost 2 bases, with 18 bases spanning the gap. The CDR3 is 16 residues long. Germline V gives CDR1 SGHAT, CDR2 FQNNGV. This chain's CDR3 is CASSSPAGAGTYEQYF. The DNA for the CDR3 is TGTGCCAGCAGCTCCCCCGCCGGGGCAGGGACCTACGAGCAGTACTTC.

This clonotype was detected only a few times. The chain uses TRBV12-3 or TRBV12-4 and TRBJ2-3, with 9 bases aligning to TRBD2. The CDR3 is 17 amino acids. V lost 3 bases to trimming and J lost 2 bases; unmatched junction nucleotides: 9. The CDR3 nucleotides are TGTGCCAGCAGTTTTGGGGCAGCGGGGGGTTCCACAGATACGCAGTATTTT. Protein sequence: CASSFGAAGGSTDTQYF.

This clonotype has at least ten counts. The chain is built from TRBV11-1 and TRBJ2-2, with 8 bases fitting TRBD1. CDR1 SGHAT and CDR2 FQDESV come from the germline V gene (reference sequence). J was trimmed by 1 base and V by 3 bases; bases with no gene match: 1. This CDR3 contains 15 residues. The CDR3 nucleotides are TGTGCCAGCAGCTTTGGACAGGGGAACACCGGGGAGCTGTTTTTT. Protein product: CASSFGQGNTGELFF.

The table lists this clonotype with a few counts. V is TRBV9 and J is TRBJ2-7, with D possibly being TRBD2 (5 bases). CDR3 length equals 13 residues. The germline V gene has CDR1 SGDLS and CDR2 YYNGEE. V was clipped by 0 bases and J by 7 bases, with 11 bases between them. The CDR3 DNA reads as TGTGCCAGCAGCGTAGGAGGTCGGGGAGAGCAGTACTTC. The encoded protein is CASSVGGRGEQYF. Combining the CDR3 with reference TRBV9 and TRBJ2-7 gives the whole variable domain DSGVTQTPKHLITATGQRVTLRCSPRSGDLSVYWYQQSLDQGLQFLIQYYNGEERAKGNILERFSAQQFPDLHSELNLSSLELGDSALYFCASSVGGRGEQYFGPGTRLTVT.

The V and J genes are TRBV18 and TRBJ2-1, with 7 bases fitting TRBD2. Trimming at V came to 0 bases and at J to 10 bases, leaving 12 bases not matched to a gene. Looked up from germline, CDR1 is KGHSH and CDR2 is LQKENI. CDR3 length: 16 amino acids. CDR3 sequence: CASSPPFAGAPGEQFF. DNA for the CDR3: TGTGCCAGCTCACCACCGTTTGCGGGAGCCCCGGGAGAGCAGTTCTTC.

The rearrangement joins TRBV28 to TRBJ2-7; D call uncertain. CDR1 and CDR2 from the germline V gene are MDHEN and SYDVKM. The length of the CDR3 is 11 residues. The V and J ends lost 8 bases and 3 bases respectively, with 8 bases between them. CDR3 sequence (DNA): TGTGCCAGCTTTCACAACTACGAGCAGTACTTC. Translated: CASFHNYEQYF.

This clonotype occurred a few times. A read error is possible here, since a much larger clone lies one base away. The chain couples TRBV7-8 to TRBJ2-3; tentative D call: TRBD2 (5 bases). From germline, CDR1 is SGHVS and CDR2 FQNEAQ. The CDR3 is 14 residues long. The CDR3 reads CASRLGLATDTQYF. The CDR3 DNA is TGTGCCAGCCGCTTGGGCCTAGCCACAGATACGCAGTATTTT. Drawing the rest from reference TRBV7-8 and TRBJ2-3, the complete variable domain is GAGVSQSPRYKVAKRGQDVALRCDPISGHVSLFWYQQALGQGPEFLTYFQNEAQLDKSGLPSDRFFAERPEGSVSTLKIQRTQQEDSAVYLCASRLGLATDTQYFGPGTRLTVL.

CDR3 coding DNA: TGCAGTGCTAGACTGGAAAGGGGCGTAGCGGGAACCTACAATGAGCAGTTCTTC. This translates into CSARLERGVAGTYNEQFF. The chain uses TRBV20-1 and TRBJ2-1; 8 bases map to TRBD2. Germline CDR1 and CDR2: DFQATT and SNEGSKA (reference sequence). V trimming: 2 bases; J trimming: 2 bases; junction bases outside the gene matches: 14. This CDR3 contains 18 residues.

This clonotype was recorded many times. The rearrangement joins TRBV5-1 to TRBJ1-1; D unclear. CDR3 length: 15 residues. V lost 5 bases, J lost 3 bases, and 17 bases lay in between. Germline CDR1 reads SGHRS; CDR2 reads YFSETQ. CDR3: CASRIIPGQDTEAFF. CDR3 DNA sequence: TGCGCCAGCAGGATAATCCCGGGCCAAGACACTGAAGCTTTCTTT.